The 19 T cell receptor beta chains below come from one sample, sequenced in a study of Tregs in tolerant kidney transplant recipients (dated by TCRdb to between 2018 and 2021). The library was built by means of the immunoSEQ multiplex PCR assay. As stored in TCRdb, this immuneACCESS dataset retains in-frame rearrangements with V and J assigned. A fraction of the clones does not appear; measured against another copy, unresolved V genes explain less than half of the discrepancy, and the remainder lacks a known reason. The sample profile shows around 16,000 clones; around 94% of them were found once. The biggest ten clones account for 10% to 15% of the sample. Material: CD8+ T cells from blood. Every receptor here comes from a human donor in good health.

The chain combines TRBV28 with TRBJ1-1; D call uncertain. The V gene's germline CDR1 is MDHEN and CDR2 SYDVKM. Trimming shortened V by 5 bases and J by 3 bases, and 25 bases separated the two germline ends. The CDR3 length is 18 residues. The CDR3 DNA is TGTGCCAGCAGTCCCCCTGAAGGGAGCCAACTCTGGCACACTGAAGCTTTCTTT. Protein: CASSPPEGSQLWHTEAFF.

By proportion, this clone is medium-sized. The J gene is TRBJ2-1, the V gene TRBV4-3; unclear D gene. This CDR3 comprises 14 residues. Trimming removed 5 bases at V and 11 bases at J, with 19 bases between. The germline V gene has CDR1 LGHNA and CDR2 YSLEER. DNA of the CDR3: TGCGCCAGCAGCTCCCACTTGAAGGGAACTCAGCAGTTCTTC. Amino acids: CASSSHLKGTQQFF.

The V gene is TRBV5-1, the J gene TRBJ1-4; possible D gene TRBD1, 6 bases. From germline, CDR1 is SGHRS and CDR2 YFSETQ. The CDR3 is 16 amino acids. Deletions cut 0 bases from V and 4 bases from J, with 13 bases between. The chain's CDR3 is CASSLERQGLNEKLFF. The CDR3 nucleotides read TGCGCCAGCAGCTTGGAGCGGCAGGGGCTTAATGAAAAACTGTTTTTT.

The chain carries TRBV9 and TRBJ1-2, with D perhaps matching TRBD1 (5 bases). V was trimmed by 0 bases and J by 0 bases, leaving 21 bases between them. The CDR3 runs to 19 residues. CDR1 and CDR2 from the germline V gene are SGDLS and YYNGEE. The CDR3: CASSVGGVVRDGPNYGYTF. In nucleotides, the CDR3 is TGTGCCAGCAGCGTAGGAGGGGTGGTTCGAGACGGTCCTAACTATGGCTACACCTTC. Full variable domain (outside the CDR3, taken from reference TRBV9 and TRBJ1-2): DSGVTQTPKHLITATGQRVTLRCSPRSGDLSVYWYQQSLDQGLQFLIQYYNGEERAKGNILERFSAQQFPDLHSELNLSSLELGDSALYFCASSVGGVVRDGPNYGYTFGSGTRLTVV.

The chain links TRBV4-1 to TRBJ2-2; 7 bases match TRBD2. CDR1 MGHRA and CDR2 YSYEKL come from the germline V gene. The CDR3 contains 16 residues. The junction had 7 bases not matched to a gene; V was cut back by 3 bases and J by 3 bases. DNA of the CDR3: TGCGCCAGCAGCCACCCCGAGGGGAGGGACACCGGGGAGCTGTTTTTT. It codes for CASSHPEGRDTGELFF.

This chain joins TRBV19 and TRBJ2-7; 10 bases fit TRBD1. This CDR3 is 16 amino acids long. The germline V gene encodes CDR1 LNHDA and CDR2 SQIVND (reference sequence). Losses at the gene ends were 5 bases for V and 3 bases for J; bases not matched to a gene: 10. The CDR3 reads CASSGPGTGVGYEQYF. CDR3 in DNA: TGTGCCAGTAGTGGTCCCGGGACAGGGGTTGGCTACGAGCAGTACTTC.

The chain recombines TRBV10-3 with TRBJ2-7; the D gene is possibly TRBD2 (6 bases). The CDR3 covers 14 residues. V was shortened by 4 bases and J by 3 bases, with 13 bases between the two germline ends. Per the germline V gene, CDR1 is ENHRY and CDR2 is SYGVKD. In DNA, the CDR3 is TGTGCCATCAGTGGGGGGACTTTCCTCTACGAGCAGTACTTC. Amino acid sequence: CAISGGTFLYEQYF.

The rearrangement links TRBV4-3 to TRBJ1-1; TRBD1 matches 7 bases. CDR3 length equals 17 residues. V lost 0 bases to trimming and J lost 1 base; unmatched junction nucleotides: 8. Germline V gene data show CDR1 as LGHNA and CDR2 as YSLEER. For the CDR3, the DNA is TGCGCCAGCAGCCAAGATAGAGGGGACAGTGAGAACACTGAAGCTTTCTTT. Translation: CASSQDRGDSENTEAFF.

The CDR3 reads CASKGWSTEAFF. As DNA, the CDR3 is TGTGCCAGCAAAGGCTGGAGCACTGAAGCTTTCTTT. V and J are TRBV25-1 and TRBJ1-1; D unclear. In germline, CDR1 is MGHDK, CDR2 SYGVNS. The CDR3 covers 12 residues. The ends were cut back, 7 bases at V and 4 bases at J, with 10 bases in the middle.

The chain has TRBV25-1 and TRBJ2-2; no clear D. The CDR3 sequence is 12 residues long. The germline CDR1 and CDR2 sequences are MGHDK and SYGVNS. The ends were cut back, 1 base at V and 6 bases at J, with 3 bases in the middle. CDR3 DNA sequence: TGTGCCAGCAGTGAATCCCCCGGGGAGCTGTTTTTT. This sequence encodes CASSESPGELFF.

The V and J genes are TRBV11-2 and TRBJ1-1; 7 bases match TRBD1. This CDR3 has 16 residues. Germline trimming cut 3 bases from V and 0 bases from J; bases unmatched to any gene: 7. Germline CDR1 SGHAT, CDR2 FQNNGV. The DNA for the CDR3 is TGTGCCAGCAGCTTCCACCCTACAGGGGTGAACACTGAAGCTTTCTTT. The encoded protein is CASSFHPTGVNTEAFF.

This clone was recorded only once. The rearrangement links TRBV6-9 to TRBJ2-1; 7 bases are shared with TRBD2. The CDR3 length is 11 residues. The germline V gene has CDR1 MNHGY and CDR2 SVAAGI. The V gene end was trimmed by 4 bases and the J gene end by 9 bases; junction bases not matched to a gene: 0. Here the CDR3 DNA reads TGTGCCAGCAGTTTAGCGGGTGAGCAGTTCTTC. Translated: CASSLAGEQFF.

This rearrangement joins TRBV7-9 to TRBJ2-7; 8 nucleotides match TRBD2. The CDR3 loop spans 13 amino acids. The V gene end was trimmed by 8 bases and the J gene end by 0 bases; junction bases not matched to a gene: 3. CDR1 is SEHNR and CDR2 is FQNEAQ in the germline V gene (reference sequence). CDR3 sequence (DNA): TGTGCCAGCGGCAGCGGGGGCTCCTACGAGCAGTACTTC. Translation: CASGSGGSYEQYF.

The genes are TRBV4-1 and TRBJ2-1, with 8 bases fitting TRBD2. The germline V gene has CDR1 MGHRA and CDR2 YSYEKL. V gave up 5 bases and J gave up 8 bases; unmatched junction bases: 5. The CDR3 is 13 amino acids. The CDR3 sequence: CASSGSGVYEQFF. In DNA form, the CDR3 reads TGCGCCAGCAGCGGTAGCGGGGTGTATGAGCAGTTCTTC.

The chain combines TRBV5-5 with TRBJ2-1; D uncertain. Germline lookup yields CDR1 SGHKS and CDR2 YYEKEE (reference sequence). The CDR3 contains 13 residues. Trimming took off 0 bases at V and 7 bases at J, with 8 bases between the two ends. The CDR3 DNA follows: TGTGCCAGCAGCTTGGCTCGGCGGAATGAGCAGTTCTTC. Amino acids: CASSLARRNEQFF.

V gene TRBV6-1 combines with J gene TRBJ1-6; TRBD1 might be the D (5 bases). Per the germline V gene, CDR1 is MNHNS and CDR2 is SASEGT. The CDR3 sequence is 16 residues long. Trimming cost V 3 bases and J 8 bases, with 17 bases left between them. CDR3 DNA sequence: TGTGCCAGCAGTGATTGGTGGGGCCATTTGGATTCACCCCTCCACTTT. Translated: CASSDWWGHLDSPLHF.

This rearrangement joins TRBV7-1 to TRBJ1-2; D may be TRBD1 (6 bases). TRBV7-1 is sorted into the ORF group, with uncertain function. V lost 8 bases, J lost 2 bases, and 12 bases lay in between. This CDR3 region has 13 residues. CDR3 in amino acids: CASGTGPNYGYTF. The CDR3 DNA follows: TGTGCCAGCGGAACAGGGCCCAACTATGGCTACACCTTC.

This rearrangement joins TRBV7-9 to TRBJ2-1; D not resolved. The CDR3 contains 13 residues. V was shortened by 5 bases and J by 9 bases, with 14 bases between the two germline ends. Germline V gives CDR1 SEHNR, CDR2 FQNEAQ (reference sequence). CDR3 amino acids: CASSPPDFGEQFF. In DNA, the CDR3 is TGTGCCAGCAGCCCCCCCGACTTCGGTGAGCAGTTCTTC.

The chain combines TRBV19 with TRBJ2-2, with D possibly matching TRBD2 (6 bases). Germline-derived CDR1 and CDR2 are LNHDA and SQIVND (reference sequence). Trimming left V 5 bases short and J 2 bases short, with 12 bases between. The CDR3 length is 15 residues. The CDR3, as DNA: TGTGCCAGTAGTCCCTCGGCGGGAAACACCGGGGAGCTGTTTTTT. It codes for CASSPSAGNTGELFF.